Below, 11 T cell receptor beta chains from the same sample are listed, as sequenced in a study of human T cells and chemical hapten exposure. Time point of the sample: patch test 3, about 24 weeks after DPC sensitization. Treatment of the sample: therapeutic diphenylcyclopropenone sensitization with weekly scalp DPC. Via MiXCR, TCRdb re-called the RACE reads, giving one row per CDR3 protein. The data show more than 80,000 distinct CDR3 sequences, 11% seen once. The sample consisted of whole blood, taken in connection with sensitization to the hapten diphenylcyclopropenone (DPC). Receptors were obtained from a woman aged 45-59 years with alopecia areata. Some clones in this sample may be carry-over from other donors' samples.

CDR3: CSVGGWDEKLFF. In DNA form, the CDR3 reads TGCAGCGTTGGAGGGTGGGACGAAAAACTGTTTTTT. The chain is built from TRBV29-1 and TRBJ1-4; D perhaps matches TRBD1 (5 bases). The V gene lost 4 bases and the J gene lost 8 bases, with 11 bases spanning the gap. This CDR3 is 12 amino acids long. Germline V gene sequence: CDR1 SQVTM, CDR2 ANQGSEA.

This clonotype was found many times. CDR3 sequence: CASSPTGGGGEKLFF. DNA of the CDR3: TGTGCCAGCTCACCGACAGGGGGAGGCGGTGAAAAACTGTTTTTT. J is TRBJ1-4 and V is TRBV18; the match to TRBD1 covers 9 bases. Per the germline V gene, CDR1 is KGHSH and CDR2 is LQKENI. V shed 3 bases and J 7 bases; nucleotides not matched to a gene: 6. The CDR3 sequence is 15 residues long.

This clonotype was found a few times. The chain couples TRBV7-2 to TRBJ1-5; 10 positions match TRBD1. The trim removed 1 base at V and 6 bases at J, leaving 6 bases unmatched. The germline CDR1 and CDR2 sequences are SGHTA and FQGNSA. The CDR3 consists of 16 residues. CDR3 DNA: TGTGCCAGCAGCTTAGGGCTTGGGACAGGGGTTCAGCCCCAGCATTTT. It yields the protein CASSLGLGTGVQPQHF.

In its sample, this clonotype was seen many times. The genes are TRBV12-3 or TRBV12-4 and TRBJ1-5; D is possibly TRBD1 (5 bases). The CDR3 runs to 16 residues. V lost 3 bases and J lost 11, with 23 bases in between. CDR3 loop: CASSFVVNAGGRAQHF. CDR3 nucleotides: TGTGCCAGCAGTTTTGTGGTTAATGCTGGGGGGAGGGCCCAGCATTTT.

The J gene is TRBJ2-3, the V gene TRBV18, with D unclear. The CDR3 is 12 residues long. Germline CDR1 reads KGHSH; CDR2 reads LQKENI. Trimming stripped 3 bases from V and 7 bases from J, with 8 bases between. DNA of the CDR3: TGTGCCAGCTCACCCCCTGGGCATACGCAGTATTTT. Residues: CASSPPGHTQYF. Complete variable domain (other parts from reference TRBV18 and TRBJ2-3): NAGVMQNPRHLVRRRGQEARLRCSPMKGHSHVYWYRQLPEEGLKFMVYLQKENIIDESGMPKERFSAEFPKEGPSILRIQQVVRGDSAAYFCASSPPGHTQYFGPGTRLTVL.

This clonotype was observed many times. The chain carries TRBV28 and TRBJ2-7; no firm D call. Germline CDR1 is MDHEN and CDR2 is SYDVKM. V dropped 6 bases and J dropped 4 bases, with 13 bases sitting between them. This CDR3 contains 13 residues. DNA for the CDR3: TGTGCCAGCAGCAAGAAACCACGTTACGAGCAGTACTTC. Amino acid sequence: CASSKKPRYEQYF.

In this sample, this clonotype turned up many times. The CDR3 loop reads CASSRGGANEQFF. The DNA of the CDR3 is TGTGCCAGCAGCCGCGGAGGGGCCAATGAGCAGTTCTTC. This chain uses TRBV7-3 with TRBJ2-1; D perhaps matches TRBD2 (6 bases). There are 13 residues in the CDR3. Germline V lookup: CDR1 SGHTA, CDR2 FQGTGA. Trimming removed 5 bases at V and 6 bases at J, with 11 bases between.

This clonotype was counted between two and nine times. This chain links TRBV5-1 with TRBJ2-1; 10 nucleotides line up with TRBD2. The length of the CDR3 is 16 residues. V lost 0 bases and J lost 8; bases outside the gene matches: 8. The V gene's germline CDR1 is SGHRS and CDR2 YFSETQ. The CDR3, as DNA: TGCGCCAGCAGCTTGGCCCCTAGCGGGGGTTTCGATGAGCAGTTCTTC. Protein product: CASSLAPSGGFDEQFF.

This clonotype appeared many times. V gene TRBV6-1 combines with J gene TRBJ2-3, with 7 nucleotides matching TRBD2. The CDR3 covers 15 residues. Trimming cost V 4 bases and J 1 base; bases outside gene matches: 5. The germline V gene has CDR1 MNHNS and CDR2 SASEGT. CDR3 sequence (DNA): TGTGCCAGCAGTGGGGCGGGAGCCCGCACAGATACGCAGTATTTT. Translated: CASSGAGARTDTQYF.

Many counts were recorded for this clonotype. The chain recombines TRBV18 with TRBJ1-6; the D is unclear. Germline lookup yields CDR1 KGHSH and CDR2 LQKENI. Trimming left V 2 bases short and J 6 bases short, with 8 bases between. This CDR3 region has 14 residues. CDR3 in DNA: TGTGCCAGCTCACCAGCTCCAATTAATTCACCCCTCCACTTT. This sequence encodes CASSPAPINSPLHF.

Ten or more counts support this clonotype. CDR3 in DNA: TGTGCCAGCAGTGAAGAGGGGGGGGCGTCCTACAATGAGCAGTTCTTC. This sequence encodes CASSEEGGASYNEQFF. The J gene is TRBJ2-1, the V gene TRBV2; TRBD2 might be the D (7 bases). In germline, CDR1 is SNHLY, CDR2 FYNNEI. The CDR3 is made up of 16 amino acids. V lost 1 base to trimming and J lost 1 base, with 11 bases between them.